The 30 T cell receptor beta chains reported below all come from one sample, sequenced in a study of cytomegalovirus exposure and HLA in healthy donors. This PCR relied on a set of 60 Vbeta primers and 13 Jbeta primers. Sequencing was performed with immunoSEQ multiplex PCR; in TCRdb, only in-frame clones are kept and a portion is missing. The sample records 210,000 or so clones, approximately 79% being singletons. Sequenced input: PBMCs. Every receptor here comes from a man younger than 30 in good health and CMV-seronegative.

The gene calls are TRBV5-1 and TRBJ2-3; D call uncertain. Per germline, CDR1 SGHRS and CDR2 YFSETQ. The CDR3 sequence is 15 residues long. V gave up 5 bases and J gave up 2 bases, with 15 bases separating them. The CDR3 protein is CASRYDHFYTDTQYF. As DNA, the CDR3 is TGCGCCAGCAGATATGATCACTTCTACACAGATACGCAGTATTTT.

This clone was detected only a few times. The chain links TRBV9 to TRBJ2-7; TRBD2 agrees at 9 bases. The germline V gene encodes CDR1 SGDLS and CDR2 YYNGEE. The CDR3 loop spans 14 amino acids. V lost 4 bases and J lost 2; bases outside the gene matches: 4. CDR3 amino acids: CASSPIAGAYEQYF. The CDR3 DNA sequence: TGTGCCAGCAGCCCTATAGCGGGAGCCTACGAGCAGTACTTC. Full variable domain (rest looked up from reference TRBV9 and TRBJ2-7): DSGVTQTPKHLITATGQRVTLRCSPRSGDLSVYWYQQSLDQGLQFLIQYYNGEERAKGNILERFSAQQFPDLHSELNLSSLELGDSALYFCASSPIAGAYEQYFGPGTRLTVT.

This rearrangement joins TRBV19 to TRBJ2-7, with D perhaps matching TRBD1 (6 bases). The germline CDR1 and CDR2 sequences are LNHDA and SQIVND (reference sequence). The CDR3 covers 17 residues. V lost 5 bases, J lost 5 bases, and 25 bases lay in between. CDR3 sequence reads: CASSPLGYRQDVDEQYF. The DNA for the CDR3 is TGTGCCAGTAGTCCCCTCGGTTACAGACAGGACGTCGACGAGCAGTACTTC.

In regard to this clone: Additional DNA sequences in this sample encode the identical CDR3. The chain links TRBV29-1 to TRBJ1-1, with TRBD1 as a possible D gene (5 bases). Between the trimmed V and J ends, which lost 3 bases and 2 bases, there was a span of 7 bases. The CDR3 sequence is 12 residues long. From germline, CDR1 is SQVTM and CDR2 ANQGSEA. The CDR3 loop is CSVEGLNTEAFF. CDR3 nucleotide sequence: TGCAGCGTTGAGGGACTCAACACTGAAGCTTTCTTT. Complete variable domain (other parts from reference TRBV29-1 and TRBJ1-1): SAVISQKPSRDICQRGTSLTIQCQVDSQVTMMFWYRQQPGQSLTLIATANQGSEATYESGFVIDKFPISRPNLTFSTLTVSNMSPEDSSIYLCSVEGLNTEAFFGQGTRLTVV.

The genes are TRBV2 and TRBJ2-5, with 11 bases identical to TRBD2. CDR3 length equals 15 residues. The ends lost 9 bases at V and 4 bases at J; junction bases unmatched: 10. Germline V CDR1 and CDR2: SNHLY, FYNNEI. The CDR3 reads CASARGLAGGETQYF. CDR3 nucleotide sequence: TGTGCCAGTGCGAGGGGGCTAGCGGGGGGAGAGACCCAGTACTTC.

The chain uses TRBV29-1 and TRBJ1-1; TRBD1 is a possible D gene (5 bases). Per germline, CDR1 SQVTM and CDR2 ANQGSEA. The CDR3 consists of 12 residues. CDR3 residues: CTTRGMGPEAFF. In DNA form, the CDR3 reads TGCACCACACGAGGCATGGGGCCTGAAGCTTTCTTT.

The genes are TRBV7-8 and TRBJ2-2, with 8 bases matching TRBD1. V lost 5 bases to trimming and J lost 4 bases; unmatched junction nucleotides: 6. CDR1 and CDR2 from the germline V gene are SGHVS and FQNEAQ. This CDR3 comprises 15 residues. Here the CDR3 DNA reads TGTGCCAGCAGCCCCCAGGGGGCTGTCACCGGGGAGCTGTTTTTT. It codes for CASSPQGAVTGELFF. Full variable domain (remainder filled in from reference TRBV7-8 and TRBJ2-2): GAGVSQSPRYKVAKRGQDVALRCDPISGHVSLFWYQQALGQGPEFLTYFQNEAQLDKSGLPSDRFFAERPEGSVSTLKIQRTQQEDSAVYLCASSPQGAVTGELFFGEGSRLTVL.

The chain couples TRBV19 to TRBJ2-5; 12 bases match TRBD2. CDR3 size: 14 residues. CDR1 LNHDA and CDR2 SQIVND come from the germline V gene (reference sequence). V lost 4 bases to trimming and J lost 11 bases; unmatched junction nucleotides: 8. This CDR3 is CASSKPSGRDEQYF. The CDR3 DNA reads as TGTGCCAGTAGTAAACCTAGCGGGAGGGATGAGCAGTACTTC.

The chain couples TRBV2 to TRBJ2-7; D gene ambiguous. Germline loops: CDR1 SNHLY, CDR2 FYNNEI. The V end lost 6 bases, the J end lost 0 bases, and 9 bases lay between the germline ends. The CDR3 extends over 13 amino acids. The CDR3: CASSITRSYEQYF. DNA for the CDR3: TGTGCCAGCAGCATTACACGCTCCTACGAGCAGTACTTC.

About this clone itself: A junction boundary mismatches the germline segment, possibly from a read error. This chain links TRBV11-3 with TRBJ1-6; D is unclear. This CDR3 has 17 amino acids. Germline values: CDR1 SGHNT, CDR2 YENEEA. The CDR3 spells CTSSLTLTGTYNSPLHF. The CDR3 DNA reads as TGTACCAGCAGCTTAACTCTAACGGGAACCTATAATTCACCCCTCCACTTT.

This sequence joins TRBV19 and TRBJ2-1, with 8 bases identical to TRBD1. CDR3 length: 17 amino acids. The germline gives CDR1 LNHDA, CDR2 SQIVND (reference sequence). V lost 1 base, J lost 0 bases, and 5 bases stayed unmatched. The CDR3 sequence: CASSIGRQGFSYNEQFF. The DNA for the CDR3 is TGTGCCAGTAGTATAGGCAGACAGGGGTTCTCCTACAATGAGCAGTTCTTC.

The chain joins TRBV5-1 to TRBJ2-2; 10 bases match TRBD2. V dropped 0 bases and J dropped 1; count of bases not matched to a gene: 6. This CDR3 contains 18 residues. The germline V gene encodes CDR1 SGHRS and CDR2 YFSETQ. The CDR3 here is CASSLGLAGVLNTGELFF. The CDR3 bases are TGCGCCAGCAGCTTGGGTCTAGCGGGGGTCCTGAACACCGGGGAGCTGTTTTTT.

The chain uses TRBV27 and TRBJ2-2; D is uncertain. CDR3 length: 13 residues. Germline lookup yields CDR1 MNHEY and CDR2 SMNVEV (reference sequence). Trimming took 2 bases from V and 7 from J, leaving 8 bases between them. CDR3 region: CASSLQVGGELFF. CDR3 in DNA: TGTGCCAGCAGTTTACAGGTGGGCGGGGAGCTGTTTTTT.

The chain combines TRBV7-2 with TRBJ1-2, with TRBD1 matching 9 bases. J gave up 3 bases and V 5 bases, and 7 bases lay outside the gene matches. Looked up from germline, CDR1 is SGHTA and CDR2 is FQGNSA. The CDR3 length is 15 residues. The chain's CDR3 is CASSPSTGGHYGYTF. The CDR3 DNA follows: TGTGCCAGCAGCCCCTCGACAGGGGGTCACTATGGCTACACCTTC.

The genes are TRBV9 and TRBJ2-5; TRBD2 matches 14 bases. The germline CDR1 and CDR2 sequences are SGDLS and YYNGEE. The CDR3 consists of 16 residues. V gave up 4 bases and J gave up 3 bases; unmatched junction bases: 5. CDR3: CASSMTGLAGEETQYF. CDR3 nucleotide sequence: TGTGCCAGCAGCATGACGGGACTAGCGGGAGAAGAGACCCAGTACTTC.

This sequence joins TRBV6-5 and TRBJ1-3, with D maybe TRBD1 (6 bases). CDR3 length: 16 residues. From germline, CDR1 is MNHEY and CDR2 SVGAGI. V was cut by 0 bases and J by 8 bases, with 17 bases left in between. CDR3 protein: CASSYSVTGTVYTIYF. The CDR3 DNA sequence: TGTGCCAGCAGTTACTCGGTCACAGGGACCGTCTACACCATATATTTT.

The chain combines TRBV7-9 with TRBJ2-5; 8 positions match TRBD1. The CDR3 totals 15 residues. J gave up 5 bases and V 1 base, and 6 bases lay outside the gene matches. Germline V gives CDR1 SEHNR, CDR2 FQNEAQ (reference sequence). DNA of the CDR3: TGTGCCAGCAGCTTAGGCCGGACAGGGTTTGAGACCCAGTACTTC. Protein: CASSLGRTGFETQYF. Looking up the rest from reference TRBV7-9 and TRBJ2-5 gives the full variable domain: DTGVSQNPRHKITKRGQNVTFRCDPISEHNRLYWYRQTLGQGPEFLTYFQNEAQLEKSRLLSDRFSAERPKGSFSTLEIQRTEQGDSAMYLCASSLGRTGFETQYFGPGTRLLVL.

In this sample, this clone turned up a few times. This CDR3 is CASSFSGNTEAFF. DNA for the CDR3: TGTGCCAGCAGCTTTTCCGGGAACACTGAAGCTTTCTTT. This sequence joins TRBV7-3 and TRBJ1-1, with D unresolved. Germline V gene data show CDR1 as SGHTA and CDR2 as FQGTGA. CDR3 length: 13 amino acids. Trimming pared 3 bases from V and 1 base from J, leaving 6 bases between.

The chain couples TRBV18 to TRBJ2-5, with 9 bases aligning to TRBD1. The J call is doubtful: the DNA matches TRBJ2-7 better. The CDR3 has 15 residues. The germline V gene has CDR1 KGHSH and CDR2 LQKENI. Written as DNA, the CDR3 is TGTGCCAGCTCCTTCGGGACAGGGATGTCCTACGAGCAGTACTTC. This sequence encodes CASSFGTGMSYEQYF.

CDR3 DNA sequence: TGTGCCTGGAGTTCCATTTCGGGGAGGAATGAAAAACTGTTTTTT. It encodes CAWSSISGRNEKLFF. The chain combines TRBV30 with TRBJ1-4; D gene unclear. The V gene's germline CDR1 is GTSNPN and CDR2 SVGIG (reference sequence). Trimming cost V 2 bases and J 5 bases, with 15 bases left between them. The CDR3 consists of 15 residues.

The chain combines TRBV5-6 with TRBJ2-3; 10 nucleotides agree with TRBD2. The germline CDR1 and CDR2 sequences are SGHDT and YYEEEE. Trimming at V came to 0 bases and at J to 7 bases, leaving 5 bases not matched to a gene. This CDR3 is built from 15 residues. The CDR3 sequence: CASSLDLAGVNTQYF. DNA of the CDR3: TGTGCCAGCAGCTTGGATCTAGCGGGAGTGAATACGCAGTATTTT.

This chain uses TRBV9 with TRBJ1-6, with D maybe TRBD1 (6 bases). Germline V gene sequence: CDR1 SGDLS, CDR2 YYNGEE. Trimming took off 3 bases at V and 7 bases at J, with 14 bases between the two ends. This CDR3 has 15 amino acids. The CDR3 DNA follows: TGTGCCAGCAGCGATCCCGGACAGTTAAATTCACCCCTCCACTTT. Translation gives CASSDPGQLNSPLHF.

This clone was seen more than once but under ten times. The chain combines TRBV7-2 with TRBJ2-6; 9 bases match TRBD1. Trimming cost V 6 bases and J 2 bases; bases outside gene matches: 11. The CDR3 extends over 18 amino acids. Germline loops: CDR1 SGHTA, CDR2 FQGNSA. The DNA for the CDR3 is TGTGCCAGCAGGGGGACAGGGAAGATTCCAGCTGGGGCCAACGTCCTGACTTTC. It encodes CASRGTGKIPAGANVLTF.

The V and J genes are TRBV30 and TRBJ1-6, with D possibly matching TRBD1 (6 bases). The V end lost 2 bases, the J end lost 6 bases, and 26 bases lay between the germline ends. There are 19 residues in the CDR3. Germline V CDR1 and CDR2: GTSNPN, SVGIG (reference sequence). This chain's CDR3 is CAWSPERLNRARSNSPLHF. The CDR3 DNA is TGTGCCTGGAGTCCAGAACGACTTAACAGGGCCAGGAGTAATTCACCCCTCCACTTT. The full variable domain, with the rest looked up from reference TRBV30 and TRBJ1-6, is SQTIHQWPATLVQPVGSPLSLECTVEGTSNPNLYWYRQAAGRGLQLLFYSVGIGQISSEVPQNLSASRPQDRQFILSSKKLLLSDSGFYLCAWSPERLNRARSNSPLHFGNGTRLTVT.

CDR3 bases: TGTGCCAGCATGAGGGCAGGGGGAGTTGAAGCTTTCTTT. Translated, it gives CASMRAGGVEAFF. The chain joins TRBV6-5 to TRBJ1-1; 7 positions match TRBD1. After removal of 7 bases from V and 7 bases from J, the junction contained 9 bases not matched to a gene. Per the germline V gene, CDR1 is MNHEY and CDR2 is SVGAGI. There are 13 residues in the CDR3.

This rearrangement joins TRBV11-2 to TRBJ2-7, with 10 bases lining up with TRBD1. Looked up from germline, CDR1 is SGHAT and CDR2 is FQNNGV. This CDR3 is built from 14 residues. Trimming at V came to 5 bases and at J to 2 bases, leaving 3 bases not matched to a gene. The CDR3 DNA sequence: TGTGCCAGCAGCCGGACAGGGGGGCCCTACGAGCAGTACTTC. Translation: CASSRTGGPYEQYF. Looking up the rest from reference TRBV11-2 and TRBJ2-7 gives the full variable domain: EAGVAQSPRYKIIEKRQSVAFWCNPISGHATLYWYQQILGQGPKLLIQFQNNGVVDDSQLPKDRFSAERLKGVDSTLKIQPAKLEDSAVYLCASSRTGGPYEQYFGPGTRLTVT.

V and J are TRBV7-6 and TRBJ1-4; perhaps TRBD1 as D (5 bases). V was clipped by 4 bases and J by 8 bases, with 20 bases between them. CDR1 and CDR2 from the germline V gene are SGHVS and FNYEAQ. The CDR3 covers 16 residues. DNA for the CDR3: TGTGCCAGCAGCTCCCCGGGGGAAAGGGGTGGAGAAAAACTGTTTTTT. Translated: CASSSPGERGGEKLFF.

The chain has TRBV12-1 and TRBJ1-5; TRBD1 is the table's D call, not checked against the DNA. TRBV12-1 is reported as a pseudogene. The CDR3 sequence is 17 residues long. The CDR3 loop is CASSLLPGQGCNQPQHF. CDR3 DNA sequence: TGTGCCAGCAGCTTACTTCCGGGACAGGGGTGCAATCAGCCCCAGCATTTT.

J is TRBJ1-1 and V is TRBV6-5; a weak D match, TRBD1 (5 bases). Germline-derived CDR1 and CDR2 are MNHEY and SVGAGI. CDR3 length equals 12 residues. V lost 5 bases, J lost 7 bases, and 11 bases lay in between. The CDR3: CASSGYRNEAFF. CDR3 bases: TGTGCCAGCAGTGGATACAGGAATGAAGCTTTCTTT.

The CDR3 sequence is CASSIGTGFLTDTQYF. CDR3 nucleotides: TGTGCCAGTAGTATAGGGACAGGATTCCTCACAGATACGCAGTATTTT. The chain employs TRBV19 and TRBJ2-3, with 7 bases matching TRBD1. After removal of 1 base from V and 2 bases from J, the junction contained 6 bases not matched to a gene. The CDR3 length is 16 residues. Germline loops: CDR1 LNHDA, CDR2 SQIVND (reference sequence).